What follows is one T cell receptor (beta chain) and its context. UMI labels and 5' RACE were used to prepare the TRB cDNA libraries. TCRdb re-called the 5' RACE reads and gives one entry per CDR3 protein, without DNA. This sample's table reports 70,000 to 95,000 distinct CDR3 sequences. This sample was taken from a study of CXCR3-negative and CXCR3-positive naive CD8 T cells. Background on the study: Each library gave roughly 1.6 +/- 0.3 million of about 150 million TRB reads.

Triplicate sorts, over 250,000 cells apiece, were made for each CD8+ T cell subset. Naive cells were sorted as CD45RO-, CCR7+, CD27+ and CD95-. The CDR3 runs to 12 residues. CDR1 is SQVTM and CDR2 is ANQGSEA in the germline V gene. Input material: naive CXCR3- CD8+ T cells from blood. Subset defined: CD45RO-CCR7+CD27+CD95- naive CD8+ T cells lacking CXCR3 (TNR3-). This TCR was sampled from a human donor in good health. Some clones in this sample may be carry-over from other donors' samples. The chain uses TRBV29-1 and TRBJ2-7; TCRdb calls TRBD1, which cannot be checked without DNA. The CDR3 protein is CSVLGQGGEQYF.